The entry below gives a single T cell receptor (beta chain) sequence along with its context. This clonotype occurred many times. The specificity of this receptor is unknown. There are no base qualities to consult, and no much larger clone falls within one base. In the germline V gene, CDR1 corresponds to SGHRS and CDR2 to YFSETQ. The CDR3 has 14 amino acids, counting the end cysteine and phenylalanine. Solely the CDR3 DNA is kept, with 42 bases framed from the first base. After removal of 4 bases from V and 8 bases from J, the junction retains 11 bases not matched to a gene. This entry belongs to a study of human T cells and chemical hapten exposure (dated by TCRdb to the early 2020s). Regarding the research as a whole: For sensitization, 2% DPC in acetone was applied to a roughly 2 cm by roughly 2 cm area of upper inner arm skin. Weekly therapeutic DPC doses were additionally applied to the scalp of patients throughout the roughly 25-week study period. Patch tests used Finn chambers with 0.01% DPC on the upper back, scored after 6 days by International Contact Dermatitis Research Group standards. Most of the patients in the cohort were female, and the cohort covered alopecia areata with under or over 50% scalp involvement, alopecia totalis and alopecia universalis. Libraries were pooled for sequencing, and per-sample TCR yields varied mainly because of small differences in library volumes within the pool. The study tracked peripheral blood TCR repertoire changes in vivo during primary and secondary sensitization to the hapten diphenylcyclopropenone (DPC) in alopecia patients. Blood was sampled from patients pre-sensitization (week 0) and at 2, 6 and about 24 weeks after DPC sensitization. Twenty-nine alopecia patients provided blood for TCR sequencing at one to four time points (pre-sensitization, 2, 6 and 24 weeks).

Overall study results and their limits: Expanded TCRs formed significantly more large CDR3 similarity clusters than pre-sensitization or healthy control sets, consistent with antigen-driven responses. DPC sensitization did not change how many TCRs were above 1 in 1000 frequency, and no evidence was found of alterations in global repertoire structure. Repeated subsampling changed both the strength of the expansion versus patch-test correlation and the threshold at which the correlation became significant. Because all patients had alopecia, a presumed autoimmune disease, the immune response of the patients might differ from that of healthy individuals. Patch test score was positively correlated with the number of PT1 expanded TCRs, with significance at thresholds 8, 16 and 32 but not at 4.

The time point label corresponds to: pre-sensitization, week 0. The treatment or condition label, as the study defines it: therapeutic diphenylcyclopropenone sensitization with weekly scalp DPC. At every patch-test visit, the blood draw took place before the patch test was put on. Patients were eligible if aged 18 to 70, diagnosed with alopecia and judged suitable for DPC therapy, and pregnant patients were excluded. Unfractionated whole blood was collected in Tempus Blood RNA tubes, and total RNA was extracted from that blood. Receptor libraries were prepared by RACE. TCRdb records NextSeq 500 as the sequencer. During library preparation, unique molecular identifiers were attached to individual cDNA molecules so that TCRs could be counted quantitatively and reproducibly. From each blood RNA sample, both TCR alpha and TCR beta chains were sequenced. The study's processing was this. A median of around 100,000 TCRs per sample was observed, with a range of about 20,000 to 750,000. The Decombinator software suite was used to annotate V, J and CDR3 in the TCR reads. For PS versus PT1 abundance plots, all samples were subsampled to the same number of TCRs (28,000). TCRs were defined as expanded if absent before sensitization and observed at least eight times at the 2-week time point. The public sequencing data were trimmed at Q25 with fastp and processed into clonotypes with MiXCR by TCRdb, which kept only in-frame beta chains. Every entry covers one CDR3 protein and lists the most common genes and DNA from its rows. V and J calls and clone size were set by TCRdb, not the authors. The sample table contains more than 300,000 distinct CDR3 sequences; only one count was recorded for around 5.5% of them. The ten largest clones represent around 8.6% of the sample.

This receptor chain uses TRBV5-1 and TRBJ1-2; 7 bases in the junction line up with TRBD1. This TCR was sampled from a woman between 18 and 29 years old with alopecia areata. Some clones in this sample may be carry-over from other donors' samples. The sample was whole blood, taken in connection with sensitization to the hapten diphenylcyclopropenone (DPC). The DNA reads TGCGCCAGCAGCCCATCGGACAGGAACGACGGCTACACCTTC. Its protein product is CASSPSDRNDGYTF.